This T cell receptor beta chain was captured by sequencing in a study of OX40 agonist ivuxolimab in advanced cancers. Looked up from germline, CDR1 is LNHNV and CDR2 is YYDKDF (reference sequence). The V and J ends lost 1 base and 9 bases, in that order; junction bases with no gene match: 9. CDR3 length: 15 amino acids. Assay used: immunoSEQ multiplex PCR; TCRdb lists only in-frame clones, some missing. The table includes some 51,000 clones, about 77% detected once. The chain recombines TRBV15 with TRBJ2-5, with TRBD2 matching over 9 bases. The source of this sequence is an adult with an advanced solid tumor such as melanoma, head and neck, liver or kidney cancer. The input for sequencing was CD4+ or CD8+ T cells sorted from blood, taken in a trial of the OX40 agonist ivuxolimab. As DNA, the CDR3 is TGTGCCACCAGCAGAGTTAGCGGGAGTACTGAGGCCCAGTACTTC. Protein product: CATSRVSGSTEAQYF.